This T cell receptor (beta chain) was obtained from a study of OX40 agonist ivuxolimab in advanced cancers. Study-level background: The mean age was roughly 60 years, ranging from about 23 to 85, with around four fifths of participants male.

This CDR3 region has 16 residues. Trimming shortened V by 0 bases and J by 3 bases, and 14 bases separated the two germline ends. Germline CDR1 is MNHEY and CDR2 is SVGAGI. Sequencing used immunoSEQ multiplex PCR; TCRdb keeps in-frame clones, though not all of them. The sample has under 100,000 clones; 80% to 90% are singletons. The chain combines TRBV6-5 with TRBJ1-1, with D perhaps matching TRBD1 (5 bases). The specimen was CD4+ or CD8+ T cells sorted from blood, collected in a trial of the OX40 agonist ivuxolimab. This TCR was recovered from an adult with an advanced solid tumor such as melanoma, head and neck, liver or kidney cancer. The CDR3 DNA sequence: TGTGCCAGCAGTTACTCGCTCAGGGAGGCCGACACTGAAGCTTTCTTT. Its translation: CASSYSLREADTEAFF.